The 32 T cell receptor beta chains given below trace back to one sample, sequenced in a study of control samples from healthy donors and cancer patients (dated by TCRdb to the early 2020s). Library preparation was by the immunoSEQ multiplex PCR assay. TCRdb stores this immuneACCESS table with in-frame sequences only. Part of the clones is absent; in the studies checked, under half of the shortfall reflects unresolved V genes, and no reason is known for the rest. This sample holds tens of thousands of clones; roughly nine tenths were observed only once. Around 14% of the sample is in the top ten clones. Sequencing input: blood. The source is a man in his thirties or forties in good health.

In this sample, this clone turned up once. This chain joins TRBV5-1 and TRBJ1-2, with TRBD1 matching 8 bases. V shed 4 bases and J 1 base; nucleotides not matched to a gene: 9. Per the germline V gene, CDR1 is SGHRS and CDR2 is YFSETQ. This CDR3 region has 16 residues. The CDR3 sequence is CASSPSQGAINYGYTF. The CDR3 DNA is TGCGCCAGCAGCCCTTCGCAGGGGGCGATTAACTATGGCTACACCTTC.

The CDR3 here is CASSPTGVGGYTF. CDR3 bases: TGTGCCAGCTCACCAACAGGTGTCGGTGGCTACACCTTC. The chain uses TRBV18 and TRBJ1-2; D perhaps matches TRBD1 (5 bases). The CDR3 extends over 13 amino acids. CDR1 KGHSH and CDR2 LQKENI come from the germline V gene. V was shortened by 2 bases and J by 7 bases, with 11 bases between the two germline ends.

This clone appeared once. The CDR3 region is CASSFPRTSGAEVDTQYF. The CDR3 DNA sequence: TGTGCCAGCAGCTTCCCCCGGACTAGCGGGGCCGAGGTAGATACGCAGTATTTT. The rearrangement joins TRBV7-6 to TRBJ2-3; TRBD2 agrees at 12 bases. CDR1 and CDR2 from the germline V gene are SGHVS and FNYEAQ. There are 18 residues in the CDR3. V lost 3 bases, J lost 5 bases, and 12 bases stayed unmatched.

The gene calls are TRBV2 and TRBJ2-1, with unresolved D. Between the trimmed V and J ends, which lost 6 bases and 0 bases, there was a span of 6 bases. The length of the CDR3 is 13 residues. Germline CDR1 is SNHLY and CDR2 is FYNNEI. CDR3 in DNA: TGTGCCAGCAGGGCAGCCTCCTACAATGAGCAGTTCTTC. It codes for CASRAASYNEQFF.

The J gene is TRBJ1-5, the V gene TRBV7-2, with a weak D call TRBD1 (5 bases). Trimming shortened V by 3 bases and J by 5 bases, and 11 bases separated the two germline ends. The V gene's germline CDR1 is SGHTA and CDR2 FQGNSA. The CDR3 sequence is 14 residues long. The CDR3 nucleotides read TGTGCCAGCAGCTTCGACAGCATTTATCAGCCCCAGCATTTT. Its protein is CASSFDSIYQPQHF.

V is TRBV28 and J is TRBJ2-3, with 11 nucleotides matching TRBD2. The V gene end was trimmed by 10 bases and the J gene end by 2 bases; junction bases not matched to a gene: 2. The germline gives CDR1 MDHEN, CDR2 SYDVKM. There are 13 residues in the CDR3. CDR3 loop: CATLAGATDTQYF. CDR3 nucleotides: TGTGCCACACTAGCGGGGGCCACAGATACGCAGTATTTT.

CDR3 loop: CASSRRASGLQETQYF. CDR3 DNA: TGTGCCAGCAGTCGGCGGGCTAGCGGGCTCCAAGAGACCCAGTACTTC. The chain couples TRBV6-2 or TRBV6-3 to TRBJ2-5; TRBD2 aligns across 8 bases. Germline CDR1 MNHEY, CDR2 SVGEGT. The CDR3 extends over 16 amino acids. J lost 1 base, V lost 5 bases, and 9 bases had no gene match.

This clone was recorded a few times. The V call is TRBV6-6, the J call TRBJ2-5; unclear D gene. There are 14 residues in the CDR3. Germline V gives CDR1 MNHNY, CDR2 SVGAGI (reference sequence). Trimming shortened V by 0 bases and J by 0 bases, and 5 bases separated the two germline ends. As DNA, the CDR3 is TGTGCCAGCAGTTACTCGTCACACCAAGAGACCCAGTACTTC. The encoded protein is CASSYSSHQETQYF.

This clone was found once. The V gene is TRBV6-2 or TRBV6-3, the J gene TRBJ2-1, with 13 positions matching TRBD2. From germline, CDR1 is MNHEY and CDR2 SVGEGT. The CDR3 contains 20 residues. The trim removed 2 bases at V and 2 bases at J, leaving 12 bases unmatched. The CDR3 DNA follows: TGTGCCAGCAGTTACCCCCCGGGACTAGCGGGACCATTAACCTACAATGAGCAGTTCTTC. This gives the protein CASSYPPGLAGPLTYNEQFF.

This rearrangement joins TRBV7-9 to TRBJ1-2; D is unresolved. Germline CDR1 is SEHNR and CDR2 is FQNEAQ (reference sequence). The CDR3 contains 14 residues. The ends were cut back, 7 bases at V and 0 bases at J, with 12 bases in the middle. The CDR3: CASTTGGSNYGYTF. The CDR3 nucleotides are TGTGCCAGCACTACCGGAGGTTCTAACTATGGCTACACCTTC.

The CDR3 loop is CASSRDRAHTDTQYF. CDR3 sequence (DNA): TGTGCCAGTAGTAGGGACAGAGCCCACACAGATACGCAGTATTTT. The V and J genes are TRBV19 and TRBJ2-3; 7 bases are a match to TRBD1. This CDR3 comprises 15 residues. From germline, CDR1 is LNHDA and CDR2 SQIVND (reference sequence). J gave up 2 bases and V 4 bases, and 6 bases lay outside the gene matches.

The V and J genes are TRBV7-2 and TRBJ2-1; 10 bases map to TRBD1. CDR1 SGHTA and CDR2 FQGNSA come from the germline V gene. The V gene end was trimmed by 2 bases and the J gene end by 9 bases; junction bases not matched to a gene: 13. CDR3 length: 17 amino acids. The CDR3 protein is CASSLMGRDRGSGEQFF. CDR3 nucleotides: TGTGCCAGCAGCTTAATGGGACGGGACAGGGGATCTGGTGAGCAGTTCTTC.

The chain carries TRBV5-4 and TRBJ1-4; the match to TRBD1 covers 7 bases. The germline V gene has CDR1 SGHNT and CDR2 YYREEE (reference sequence). The CDR3 consists of 16 residues. With 1 base clipped from V and 0 bases from J, the junction kept 3 bases outside the gene matches. CDR3 bases: TGTGCCAGCAGCTTGTTCAGGGGGGCAACTAATGAAAAACTGTTTTTT. It translates to CASSLFRGATNEKLFF. Using reference TRBV5-4 and TRBJ1-4 for the parts outside the CDR3, the full variable domain is ETGVTQSPTHLIKTRGQQVTLRCSSQSGHNTVSWYQQALGQGPQFIFQYYREEENGRGNFPPRFSGLQFPNYSSELNVNALELDDSALYLCASSLFRGATNEKLFFGSGTQLSVL.

The chain is built from TRBV2 and TRBJ1-2, with 7 bases fitting TRBD1. This CDR3 comprises 13 residues. Germline loops: CDR1 SNHLY, CDR2 FYNNEI. J lost 4 bases, V lost 8 bases, and 7 bases had no gene match. The CDR3 region has the DNA TGTGCCAGCCTTTTACAGGGGCTCTATGGCTACACCTTC. Translated, it gives CASLLQGLYGYTF.

V usage is TRBV7-2 and J usage is TRBJ1-5; no definite D call. The CDR3 has 12 amino acids. V was clipped by 4 bases and J by 1 base, with 2 bases between them. The germline V gene encodes CDR1 SGHTA and CDR2 FQGNSA. The CDR3 DNA follows: TGTGCCAGCAGCTACAGCAATCAGCCCCAGCATTTT. Its protein product is CASSYSNQPQHF.

The chain couples TRBV11-2 to TRBJ1-3; tentative D call: TRBD1 (5 bases). Germline V gene data show CDR1 as SGHAT and CDR2 as FQNNGV. CDR3 size: 19 residues. Trimming cost V 1 base and J 0 bases, with 19 bases left between them. In nucleotides, the CDR3 is TGTGCCAGCAGCTTAGCGCCTAAAAATACAGGCGCCTCTGGAAACACCATATATTTT. It encodes CASSLAPKNTGASGNTIYF.

This clone was found once. V is TRBV2 and J is TRBJ2-3; 10 nucleotides line up with TRBD1. V lost 9 bases to trimming and J lost 3 bases; unmatched junction nucleotides: 9. The V gene's germline CDR1 is SNHLY and CDR2 FYNNEI. The CDR3 extends over 15 amino acids. The DNA of the CDR3 is TGTGCCAGGGAGCCGGGACAGGGGAGAACAGATACGCAGTATTTT. It encodes CAREPGQGRTDTQYF.

This chain uses TRBV30 with TRBJ2-6; a possible D gene is TRBD1 (6 bases). Germline values: CDR1 GTSNPN, CDR2 SVGIG (reference sequence). V lost 2 bases and J lost 2, with 7 bases in between. CDR3 length equals 14 residues. The CDR3 sequence is CAWSPGAGANVLTF. CDR3 nucleotides: TGTGCCTGGAGTCCAGGGGCTGGGGCCAACGTCCTGACTTTC.

The rearrangement uses TRBV12-3 or TRBV12-4 and TRBJ2-4; no firm D call. Trimming took off 1 base at V and 6 bases at J, with 7 bases between the two ends. The CDR3 consists of 13 residues. In DNA, the CDR3 is TGTGCCAGCAGTTTAGGGGCTGTAAACATTCAGTACTTC. Translating gives CASSLGAVNIQYF.

The chain links TRBV27 to TRBJ2-7, with 9 positions matching TRBD1. This CDR3 has 15 amino acids. Germline lookup yields CDR1 MNHEY and CDR2 SMNVEV (reference sequence). V lost 4 bases to trimming and J lost 3 bases; unmatched junction nucleotides: 7. CDR3 protein: CASSSTGTGLYEQYF. DNA of the CDR3: TGTGCCAGCAGTTCGACCGGGACAGGGCTCTACGAGCAGTACTTC.

This chain joins TRBV30 and TRBJ1-3; D not certain. Germline assignment: CDR1 GTSNPN and CDR2 SVGIG (reference sequence). The CDR3 loop spans 12 amino acids. V was clipped by 8 bases and J by 0 bases, with 8 bases between them. CDR3 in DNA: TGTGCCGCGGATAGCTCTGGAAACACCATATATTTT. Amino acids: CAADSSGNTIYF.

The rearrangement uses TRBV7-9 and TRBJ2-7; unclear D gene. The germline CDR1 and CDR2 sequences are SEHNR and FQNEAQ (reference sequence). V lost 5 bases and J 5 bases, leaving 7 bases between the germline ends. The CDR3 length is 11 residues. CDR3 DNA: TGTGCCAGCAGCCTGAGAAACGAGCAGTACTTC. The encoded protein is CASSLRNEQYF.

The chain carries TRBV5-1 and TRBJ1-2; D uncertain. There are 16 residues in the CDR3. CDR1 is SGHRS, CDR2 YFSETQ, per germline. Trimming removed 4 bases at V and 2 bases at J, with 18 bases between. The CDR3 nucleotides are TGCGCCAGCAGCGGCGGGCCCTATACAGTGAACTATGGCTACACCTTC. This encodes CASSGGPYTVNYGYTF.

The chain has TRBV6-1 and TRBJ2-3; a weak D match, TRBD2 (5 bases). Germline CDR1 and CDR2: MNHNS and SASEGT. Between the trimmed V and J ends, which lost 3 bases and 2 bases, there was a span of 12 bases. The CDR3 is made up of 15 amino acids. Here the CDR3 reads CASSDWTGITDTQYF. The CDR3 DNA sequence: TGTGCCAGCAGTGATTGGACGGGGATCACAGATACGCAGTATTTT.

This rearrangement joins TRBV27 to TRBJ1-1, with D possibly TRBD1 on 6 matching bases. With 0 bases removed from V and 2 bases from J, the gap between germline ends came to 13 bases. CDR1 and CDR2 from the germline V gene are MNHEY and SMNVEV (reference sequence). CDR3 size: 16 residues. CDR3 nucleotide sequence: TGTGCCAGCAGTTTATCGCGGGGGGCAGGAAACACTGAAGCTTTCTTT. Amino acid sequence: CASSLSRGAGNTEAFF.

This chain uses TRBV29-1 with TRBJ2-3; 9 bases line up with TRBD2. Germline-derived CDR1 and CDR2 are SQVTM and ANQGSEA. J was trimmed by 6 bases and V by 3 bases; bases with no gene match: 10. The CDR3 has 15 amino acids. The CDR3 sequence: CSVDPGGGASDTQYF. CDR3 sequence (DNA): TGCAGCGTTGATCCCGGCGGGGGGGCGAGTGATACGCAGTATTTT.

The V and J genes are TRBV18 and TRBJ1-1; D is perhaps TRBD1 (5 bases). The CDR3 is 15 amino acids. V lost 6 bases, J lost 6 bases, and 20 bases lay in between. Germline V gene data show CDR1 as KGHSH and CDR2 as LQKENI. For the CDR3, the DNA is TGTGCCAGCTCGCCGACAGAGGCGGGGATCTCTGAAGCTTTCTTT. It yields the protein CASSPTEAGISEAFF.

This chain links TRBV5-6 with TRBJ2-1, with 8 bases identical to TRBD1. Looked up from germline, CDR1 is SGHDT and CDR2 is YYEEEE. The V segment lost 4 bases and the J segment 6 bases; nucleotides outside the gene matches: 9. The length of the CDR3 is 15 residues. CDR3 loop: CASSVRDRPRNEQFF. In DNA form, the CDR3 reads TGTGCCAGCAGCGTCCGGGACAGGCCCCGCAATGAGCAGTTCTTC.

This clone was found once. J is TRBJ2-7 and V is TRBV7-2; 7 bases agree with TRBD1. The V gene's germline CDR1 is SGHTA and CDR2 FQGNSA. CDR3 size: 14 residues. Trimming cost V 6 bases and J 0 bases; bases outside gene matches: 5. The CDR3 reads CASSFDRASYEQYF. In DNA, the CDR3 is TGTGCCAGCAGTTTTGACAGGGCCTCCTACGAGCAGTACTTC.

The chain's CDR3 is CASKRSVEGTNVLTF. The CDR3 DNA follows: TGTGCCAGCAAAAGGAGTGTCGAGGGGACCAACGTCCTGACTTTC. The chain has TRBV6-5 and TRBJ2-6; perhaps D is TRBD1 or TRBD2 (5 bases each). CDR3 length: 15 residues. Looked up from germline, CDR1 is MNHEY and CDR2 is SVGAGI. Trimming stripped 7 bases from V and 8 bases from J, with 18 bases between.

The V gene is TRBV7-8, the J gene TRBJ2-3; 8 bases agree with TRBD1. CDR3 length: 15 residues. V trimming: 5 bases; J trimming: 0 bases; junction bases outside the gene matches: 4. CDR1 is SGHVS and CDR2 is FQNEAQ in the germline V gene. The CDR3 reads CASSGRDRSTDTQYF. The CDR3, as DNA: TGTGCCAGCAGCGGCCGGGACAGGAGCACAGATACGCAGTATTTT.

The rearrangement joins TRBV7-2 to TRBJ2-7; maybe TRBD2 (5 bases). Germline lookup yields CDR1 SGHTA and CDR2 FQGNSA. The CDR3 runs to 14 residues. V was shortened by 5 bases and J by 3 bases, with 14 bases between the two germline ends. The CDR3 DNA reads as TGTGCCAGCAGCATCTTCGGGGAGAGCTACGAGCAGTACTTC. This translates into CASSIFGESYEQYF.